The clone carrying this T cell receptor (beta chain) appeared a single time. This CDR3 has 14 amino acids. Trimming took off 0 bases at V and 8 bases at J, with 14 bases between the two ends. Germline values: CDR1 SGHKS, CDR2 YYEKEE (reference sequence). Original processing notes: Counts of nucleated cells, estimated from reference gene primer amplification, were obtained. Measured with immunoSEQ multiplex PCR; TCRdb has only the in-frame clones, and not every one. From that table come the V and J calls and clone size; the DNA was used to work out D and trimming. The data hold about 35,000 clones, with about 90% observed a single time. The sample is drawn from a study of blood T cell repertoires in COVID-19. Overall study: The United States, Italy and Spain provided the acute and convalescent COVID-19 samples. PBMCs, B-cell-depleted T cells, or T cells were the source of the cDNA or gDNA that made up the material.

Sequenced material: peripheral blood. V gene TRBV5-5 combines with J gene TRBJ2-5, with D possibly being TRBD2 (5 bases). The clonotype comes from a human donor in a cohort sampled during active COVID-19. DNA of the CDR3: TGTGCCAGCAGCTTGGACCCGGGGTCGGATACCCAGTACTTC. Residues: CASSLDPGSDTQYF.